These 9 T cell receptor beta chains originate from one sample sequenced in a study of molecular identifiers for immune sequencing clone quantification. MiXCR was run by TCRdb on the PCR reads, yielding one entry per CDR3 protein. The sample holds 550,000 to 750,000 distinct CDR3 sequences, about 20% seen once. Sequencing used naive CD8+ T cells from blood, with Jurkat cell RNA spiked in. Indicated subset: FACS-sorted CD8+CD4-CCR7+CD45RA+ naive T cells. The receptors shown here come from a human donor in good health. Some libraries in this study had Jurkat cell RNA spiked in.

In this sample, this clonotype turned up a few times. The CDR3 is CASSPWTTNYGYTF. The CDR3 DNA reads as TGTGCCAGCAGCCCCTGGACAACTAACTATGGCTACACCTTC. The rearrangement links TRBV13 to TRBJ1-2, with D possibly matching TRBD1 (5 bases). The CDR3 loop spans 14 amino acids. V lost 5 bases to trimming and J lost 0 bases, with 10 bases between them. Germline V CDR1 and CDR2: PRHDT, FYEKMQ (reference sequence).

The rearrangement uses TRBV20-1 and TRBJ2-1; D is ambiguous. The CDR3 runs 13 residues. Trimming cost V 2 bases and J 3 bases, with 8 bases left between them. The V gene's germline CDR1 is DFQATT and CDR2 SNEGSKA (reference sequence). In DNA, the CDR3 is TGCAGTGCTAGATGGGCAGTCTACAATGAGCAGTTCTTC. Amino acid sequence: CSARWAVYNEQFF.

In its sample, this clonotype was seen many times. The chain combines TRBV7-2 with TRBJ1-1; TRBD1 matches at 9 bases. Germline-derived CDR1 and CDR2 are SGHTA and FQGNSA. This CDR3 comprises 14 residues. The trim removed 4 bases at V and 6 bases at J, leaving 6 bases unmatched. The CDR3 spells CASSWEDRGPEAFF. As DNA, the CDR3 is TGTGCCAGCAGCTGGGAGGACAGGGGTCCTGAAGCTTTCTTT.

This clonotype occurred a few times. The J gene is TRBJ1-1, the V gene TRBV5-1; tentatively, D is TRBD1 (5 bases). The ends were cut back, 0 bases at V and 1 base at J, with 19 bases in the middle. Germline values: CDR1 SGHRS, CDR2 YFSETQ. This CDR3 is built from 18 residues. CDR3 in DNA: TGCGCCAGCAGCTTGGGTATTCGGGGGGACGCCGGGAACACTGAAGCTTTCTTT. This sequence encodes CASSLGIRGDAGNTEAFF.

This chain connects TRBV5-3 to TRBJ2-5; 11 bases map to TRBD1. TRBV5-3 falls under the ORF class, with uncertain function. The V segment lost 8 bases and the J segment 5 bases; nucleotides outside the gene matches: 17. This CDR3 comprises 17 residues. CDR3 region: CASSEDRGPDPHETQYF. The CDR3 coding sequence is TGTGCCAGCAGCGAGGACAGGGGGCCGGACCCTCACGAGACCCAGTACTTC.

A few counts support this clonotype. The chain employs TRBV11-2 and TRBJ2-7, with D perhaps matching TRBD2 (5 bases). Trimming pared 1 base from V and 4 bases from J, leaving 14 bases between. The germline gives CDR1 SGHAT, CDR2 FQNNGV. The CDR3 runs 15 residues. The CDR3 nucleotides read TGTGCCAGCAGCTTAGGGGTGGGAGTTGAGTACGAGCAGTACTTC. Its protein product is CASSLGVGVEYEQYF.

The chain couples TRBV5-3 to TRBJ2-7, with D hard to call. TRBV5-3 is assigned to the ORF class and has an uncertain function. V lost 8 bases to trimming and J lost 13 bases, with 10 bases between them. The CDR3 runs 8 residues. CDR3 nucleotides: TGTGCCAGCAGCCCACTATACTTC. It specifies CASSPLYF.

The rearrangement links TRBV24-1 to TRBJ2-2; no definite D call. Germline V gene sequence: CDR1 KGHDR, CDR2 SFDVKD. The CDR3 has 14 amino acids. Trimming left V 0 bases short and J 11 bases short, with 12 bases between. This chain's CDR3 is CATSDLLEAGELFF. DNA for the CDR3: TGTGCCACCAGTGATTTGCTTGAGGCAGGCGAGCTGTTTTTT.

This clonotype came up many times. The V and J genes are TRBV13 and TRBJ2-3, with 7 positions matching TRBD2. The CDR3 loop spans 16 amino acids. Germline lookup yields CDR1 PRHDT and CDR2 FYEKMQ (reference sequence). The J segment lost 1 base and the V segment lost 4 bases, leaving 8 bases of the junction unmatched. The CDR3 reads CASSSPRGMGTDTQYF. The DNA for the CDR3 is TGTGCCAGCAGCTCCCCGCGGGGGATGGGCACAGATACGCAGTATTTT.